This T cell receptor beta chain appears in the sequencing data of a study of human T cells and chemical hapten exposure. Time point noted: patch test 2, 6 weeks after DPC sensitization. Stated treatment: therapeutic diphenylcyclopropenone sensitization with weekly scalp DPC. V was pared by 5 bases and J by 0 bases, with 11 bases between. The length of the CDR3 is 15 residues. The germline V gene encodes CDR1 SGHVS and CDR2 FNYEAQ. Unique molecular identifiers were linked by the library to individual cDNA molecules. Methods used by the authors: A per-sample median of about 100,000 TCRs was observed, with counts ranging from roughly 20,000 to 750,000. In TCRdb, the RACE reads were re-called with MiXCR into one record per CDR3 protein. The V and J calls, along with clone size, are taken from TCRdb and not from the paper's own processing. The table records approximately 92,000 distinct CDR3 sequences, about an eighth of them present only once.

This clonotype originated in a woman aged 40 to 50 with alopecia areata. Some clones in this sample may be carry-over from other donors' samples. The chain is built from TRBV7-6 and TRBJ1-3; D is unclear. Sequenced here: whole blood, sampled in connection with sensitization to the hapten diphenylcyclopropenone (DPC). In DNA, the CDR3 is TGTGCCAGCAGCAACGGACCCACCTCTGGAAACACCATATATTTT. As protein: CASSNGPTSGNTIYF. The full variable domain, rest sourced from reference TRBV7-6 and TRBJ1-3, is GAGVSQSPRYKVTKRGQDVALRCDPISGHVSLYWYRQALGQGPEFLTYFNYEAQQDKSGLPNDRFSAERPEGSISTLTIQRTEQRDSAMYRCASSNGPTSGNTIYFGEGSWLTVV.